A selection of T cell receptor beta chains follows, all from one sample in a study of T cells in Graves' hyperthyroidism and ophthalmopathy. TCRdb reprocessed the multiplex PCR reads via MiXCR and lists one record per CDR3 protein. The sample shows over 700,000 distinct CDR3 sequences, over 15% of them seen only once. The sequenced material came from blood. These receptors were taken from a woman aged 45-60 years with Graves' hyperthyroidism that later progressed to Graves' ophthalmopathy. The CDR3 runs from the conserved cysteine through the conserved F or W. D genes are given only for firm matches. Clone size, where shown, is once, few, many, or a class for clones that have expanded.

TRBJ1-1 | few | TRBV5-1 | - | TGCGCCAGCAGCTTGGGGCGGCGGATAAACACTGAAGCTTTCTTT | CASSLGRRINTEAFF
TRBJ1-4 | many | TRBV11-2 | - | TGTGCCAGCAGCTGGAGGTCGGCTAATGAAAAACTGTTTTTT | CASSWRSANEKLFF
TRBJ1-6 | - | TRBV11-3 | - | TGTGCCAGCAGCTTACAGGGTCCGGTTTCACCCCTCCACTTT | CASSLQGPVSPLHF
TRBJ1-2 | few | TRBV5-1 | - | TGCGCCAGCAGCTTGGACAGTATGGCTGGGGGCTACACCTTC | CASSLDSMAGGYTF
TRBJ1-4 | many | TRBV30 | TRBD1 | TGTGCCGGGGGACAGGCATTCGAAAAACTGTTTTTT | CAGGQAFEKLFF
TRBJ2-2 | few | TRBV5-1 | TRBD2 | TGCGCCAGCAGCTTCGGCGGGAGGAACACCGGGGAGCTGTTTTTT | CASSFGGRNTGELFF
TRBJ1-1 | - | TRBV11-3 | - | TGTGCCAGCAGCTTCGGCAGGGAAGGCACTGAAGCTTTCTTT | CASSFGREGTEAFF
TRBJ1-4 | - | TRBV19 | - | TGTGCCAGTATCTCCTCCATCGGCAGGGGAGAAGAAAAACTGTTTTTT | CASISSIGRGEEKLFF
TRBJ2-3 | many | TRBV2 | TRBD1 | TGTGCCAGCAGTGGGGGACAGGGTTTAGATACGCAGTATTTT | CASSGGQGLDTQYF
TRBJ2-1 | few | TRBV20-1 | - | TGCAGTGCTAGAGATGTGGGGAGGGGGGGCTTCAATGAGCAGTTCTTC | CSARDVGRGGFNEQFF
TRBJ1-5 | many | TRBV18 | TRBD1 | TGTGCCAGCTCGCAGGGACAGTCCCTCAAGCTAGATCAGCCCCAGCATTTT | CASSQGQSLKLDQPQHF
TRBJ1-1 | many | TRBV3-1 | - | TGTGCCAGCAGCCAAGGATCCGATTCTGAAGCTTTCTTT | CASSQGSDSEAFF
TRBJ2-3 | many | TRBV11-2 | - | TGTGCCAGCAGCTTATCCGGGGGCCAGGGCACAGATACGCAGTATTTT | CASSLSGGQGTDTQYF
TRBJ1-5 | - | TRBV19 | - | TGTGCCAGTAGTATCGCGGATAATCAGCCCCAGCATTTT | CASSIADNQPQHF
TRBJ1-1 | - | TRBV7-8 | - | TGTGCCAGCAGCTTCCGGGGACGGAAGAACACTGAAGCTTTCTTT | CASSFRGRKNTEAFF
TRBJ2-3 | many | TRBV30 | - | TGTGCCTGGAGTTTACAGGCGGATACGCAGTATTTT | CAWSLQADTQYF
TRBJ1-3 | many | TRBV9 | - | TGTGCCAGCAGCGTAGCGGGAGTGGGGGCAGCCGGAAACACCATATATTTT | CASSVAGVGAAGNTIYF
TRBJ1-2 | - | TRBV6-6 | - | TGTGCCAGCAGTTACTCGAGGGCAGGTCCTAACTATGGCTACACCTTC | CASSYSRAGPNYGYTF
TRBJ1-1 | few | TRBV20-1 | - | TGCAGTGCTAGCGGGGGGGGGCGTGGGTACACTGAAGCTTTCTTT | CSASGGGRGYTEAFF
TRBJ2-7 | many | TRBV27 | TRBD2 | TGTGCCAGCAGTTTAAGTGCGGGGGGGGCCTACGAGCAGTACTTC | CASSLSAGGAYEQYF
TRBJ2-1 | once | TRBV28 | TRBD1 | TGTGCCAGCAGTTTAAGCGGACAGGGCTACGATGAGCAGTTCTTC | CASSLSGQGYDEQFF
TRBJ2-1 | many | TRBV5-5 | TRBD1 | TGTGCCAGCAGCTTGGACTGGGACAGGGGAAATGAGCAGTTCTTC | CASSLDWDRGNEQFF
TRBJ2-7 | few | TRBV12-3/TRBV12-4 | - | TGTGCCAGCAGTTTCGACCGCCGTTACGAGCAGTACTTC | CASSFDRRYEQYF
TRBJ2-2 | many | TRBV11-2 | TRBD2 | TGTGCCAGCAGCCAGACTAGCGGTGCGAACACCGGGGAGCTGTTTTTT | CASSQTSGANTGELFF
TRBJ1-3 | - | TRBV2 | - | TGTGCCAGCAGTGAAATTTTACATATTGACTCTGGAAACACCATATATTTT | CASSEILHIDSGNTIYF
TRBJ1-6 | - | TRBV14 | - | TGTGCCAGCAGCCAACTAGCGTCACCCCTCCACTTT | CASSQLASPLHF
TRBJ1-6 | many | TRBV30 | - | TGTGCCTGGAGTGTACGAGGGGGATATAATTCACCCCTCCACTTT | CAWSVRGGYNSPLHF
TRBJ2-1 | once | TRBV10-1 | - | TGCGCCAGCAGTGAGACGGAGCACAATGAGCAGTTCTTC | CASSETEHNEQFF